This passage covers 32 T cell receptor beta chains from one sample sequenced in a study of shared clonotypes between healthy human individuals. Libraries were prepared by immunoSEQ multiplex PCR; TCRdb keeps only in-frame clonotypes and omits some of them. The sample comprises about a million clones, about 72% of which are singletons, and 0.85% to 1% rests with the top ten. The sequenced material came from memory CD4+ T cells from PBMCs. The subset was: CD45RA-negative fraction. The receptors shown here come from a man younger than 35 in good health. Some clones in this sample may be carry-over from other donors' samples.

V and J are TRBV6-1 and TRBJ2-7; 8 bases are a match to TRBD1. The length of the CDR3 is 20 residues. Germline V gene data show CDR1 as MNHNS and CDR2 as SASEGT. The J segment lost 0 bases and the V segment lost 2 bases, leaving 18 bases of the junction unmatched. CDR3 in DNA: TGTGCCAGCAGTGAAAAATTCTCCACCGGGACAGGTACGGCCTCCTACGAGCAGTACTTC. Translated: CASSEKFSTGTGTASYEQYF.

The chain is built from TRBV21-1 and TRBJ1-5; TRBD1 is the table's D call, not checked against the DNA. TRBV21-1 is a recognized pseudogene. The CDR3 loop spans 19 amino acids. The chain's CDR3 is CASSKVGTGVVLGNQPQHF. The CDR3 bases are TGTGCCAGCAGCAAAGTGGGGACAGGGGTAGTATTGGGCAATCAGCCCCAGCATTTT.

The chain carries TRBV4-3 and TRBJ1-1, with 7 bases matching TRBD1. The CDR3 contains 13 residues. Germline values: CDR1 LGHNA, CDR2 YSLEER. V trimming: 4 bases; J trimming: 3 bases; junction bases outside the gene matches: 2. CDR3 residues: CASSRQGDTEAFF. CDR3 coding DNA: TGCGCCAGCAGCCGGCAGGGGGACACTGAAGCTTTCTTT.

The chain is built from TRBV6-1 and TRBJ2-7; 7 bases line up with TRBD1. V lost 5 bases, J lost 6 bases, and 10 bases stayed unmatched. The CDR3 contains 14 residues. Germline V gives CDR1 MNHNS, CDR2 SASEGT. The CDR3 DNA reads TGTGCCAGCAGTACTCGACAGGGAAAGGGCGAGCAGTACTTC. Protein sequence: CASSTRQGKGEQYF.

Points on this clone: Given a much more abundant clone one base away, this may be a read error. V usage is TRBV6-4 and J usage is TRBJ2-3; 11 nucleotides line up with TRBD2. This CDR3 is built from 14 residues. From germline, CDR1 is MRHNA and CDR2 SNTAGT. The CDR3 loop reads CASSLAGETDAQYF. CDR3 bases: TGTGCCAGTTCACTAGCGGGAGAAACAGATGCGCAGTATTTT.

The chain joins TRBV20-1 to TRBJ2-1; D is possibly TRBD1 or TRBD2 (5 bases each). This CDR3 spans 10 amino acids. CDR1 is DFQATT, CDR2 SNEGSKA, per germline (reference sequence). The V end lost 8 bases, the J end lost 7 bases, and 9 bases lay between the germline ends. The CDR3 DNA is TGCAGTCCCTGGGGGAATGAGCAGTTCTTC. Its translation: CSPWGNEQFF.

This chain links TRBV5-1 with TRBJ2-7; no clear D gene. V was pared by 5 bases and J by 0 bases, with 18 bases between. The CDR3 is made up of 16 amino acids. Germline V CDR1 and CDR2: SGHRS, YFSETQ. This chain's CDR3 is CASRPRVLPSSYEQYF. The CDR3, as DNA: TGCGCCAGCAGGCCAAGGGTCCTTCCGAGCTCCTACGAGCAGTACTTC.

The CDR3 nucleotides are TGTGCCAGCAGCTTAGCCGATGGCTACACCTTC. It translates to CASSLADGYTF. This sequence joins TRBV7-9 and TRBJ1-2; D is ambiguous. Trimming took off 0 bases at V and 6 bases at J, with 2 bases between the two ends. Germline values: CDR1 SEHNR, CDR2 FQNEAQ (reference sequence). This CDR3 has 11 residues. Using reference TRBV7-9 and TRBJ1-2 for the parts outside the CDR3, the full variable domain is DTGVSQNPRHKITKRGQNVTFRCDPISEHNRLYWYRQTLGQGPEFLTYFQNEAQLEKSRLLSDRFSAERPKGSFSTLEIQRTEQGDSAMYLCASSLADGYTFGSGTRLTVV.

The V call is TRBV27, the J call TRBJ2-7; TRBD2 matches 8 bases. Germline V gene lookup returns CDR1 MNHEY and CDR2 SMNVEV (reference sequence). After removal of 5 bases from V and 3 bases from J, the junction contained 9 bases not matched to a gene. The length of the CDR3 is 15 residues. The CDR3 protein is CASSHQREPIYEQYF. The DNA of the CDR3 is TGTGCCAGCAGTCACCAGCGGGAGCCCATCTACGAGCAGTACTTC.

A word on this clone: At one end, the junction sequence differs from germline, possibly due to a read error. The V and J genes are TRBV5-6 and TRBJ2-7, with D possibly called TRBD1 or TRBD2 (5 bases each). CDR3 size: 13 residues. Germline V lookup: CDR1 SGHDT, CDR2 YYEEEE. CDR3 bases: TGTGCCAGCAGGTTGGGGGTAGGGTACGAGCAGTACTTC. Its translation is CASRLGVGYEQYF.

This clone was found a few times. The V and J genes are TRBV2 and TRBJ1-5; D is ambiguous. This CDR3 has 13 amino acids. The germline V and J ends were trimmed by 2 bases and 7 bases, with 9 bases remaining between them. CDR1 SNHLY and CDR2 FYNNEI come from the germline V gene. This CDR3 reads CASSETKGQPQHF. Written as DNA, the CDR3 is TGTGCCAGCAGTGAAACCAAAGGGCAGCCCCAGCATTTT. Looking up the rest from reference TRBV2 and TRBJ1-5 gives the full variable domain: EPEVTQTPSHQVTQMGQEVILRCVPISNHLYFYWYRQILGQKVEFLVSFYNNEISEKSEIFDDQFSVERPDGSNFTLKIRSTKLEDSAMYFCASSETKGQPQHFGDGTRLSIL.

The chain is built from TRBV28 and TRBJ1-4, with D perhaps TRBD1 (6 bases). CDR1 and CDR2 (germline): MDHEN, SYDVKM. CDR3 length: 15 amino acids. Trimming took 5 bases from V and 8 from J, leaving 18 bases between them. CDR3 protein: CASSTAQGFSEKLFF. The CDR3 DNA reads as TGTGCCAGCAGTACCGCCCAGGGGTTCAGCGAAAAACTGTTTTTT.

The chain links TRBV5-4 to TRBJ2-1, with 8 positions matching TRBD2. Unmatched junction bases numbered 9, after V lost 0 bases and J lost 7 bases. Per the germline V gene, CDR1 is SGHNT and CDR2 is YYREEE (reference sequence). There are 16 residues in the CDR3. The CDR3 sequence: CASSLGPGGPGNEQFF. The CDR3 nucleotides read TGTGCCAGCAGCTTGGGACCGGGAGGGCCAGGGAATGAGCAGTTCTTC.

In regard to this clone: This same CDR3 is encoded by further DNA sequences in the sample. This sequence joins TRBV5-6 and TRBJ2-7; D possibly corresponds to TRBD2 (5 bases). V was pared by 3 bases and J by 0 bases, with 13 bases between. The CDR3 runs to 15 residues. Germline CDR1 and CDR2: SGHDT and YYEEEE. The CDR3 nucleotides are TGTGCCAGCAGCTGGACTCGGGAAAACTCCTACGAGCAGTACTTC. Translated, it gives CASSWTRENSYEQYF.

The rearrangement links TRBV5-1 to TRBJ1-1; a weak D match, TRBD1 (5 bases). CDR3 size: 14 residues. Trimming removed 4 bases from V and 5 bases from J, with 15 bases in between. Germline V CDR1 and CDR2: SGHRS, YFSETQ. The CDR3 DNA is TGCGCCAGCAGCCCCCTCGGGGGAGGGACTGAAGCTTTCTTT. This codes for CASSPLGGGTEAFF.

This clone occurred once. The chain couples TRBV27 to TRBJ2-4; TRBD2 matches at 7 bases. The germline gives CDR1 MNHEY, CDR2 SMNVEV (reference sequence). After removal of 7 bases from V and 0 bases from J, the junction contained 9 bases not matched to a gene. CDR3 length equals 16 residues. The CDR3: CASTFDGGRAKNIQYF. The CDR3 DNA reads TGTGCCAGCACCTTCGACGGGGGGAGAGCCAAAAACATTCAGTACTTC.

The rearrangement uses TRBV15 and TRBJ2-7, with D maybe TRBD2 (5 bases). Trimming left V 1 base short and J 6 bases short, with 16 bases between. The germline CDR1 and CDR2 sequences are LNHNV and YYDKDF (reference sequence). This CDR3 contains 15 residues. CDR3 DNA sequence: TGTGCCACCAGCAGAGGTCGAAGCGGTAGGCGCGAGCAGTACTTC. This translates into CATSRGRSGRREQYF.

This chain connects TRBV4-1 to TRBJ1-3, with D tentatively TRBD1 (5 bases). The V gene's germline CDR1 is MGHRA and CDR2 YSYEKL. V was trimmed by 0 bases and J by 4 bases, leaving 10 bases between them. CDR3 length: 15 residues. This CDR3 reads CASSQESTAGNTIYF. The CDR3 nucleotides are TGCGCCAGCAGCCAAGAGTCGACAGCAGGAAACACCATATATTTT.

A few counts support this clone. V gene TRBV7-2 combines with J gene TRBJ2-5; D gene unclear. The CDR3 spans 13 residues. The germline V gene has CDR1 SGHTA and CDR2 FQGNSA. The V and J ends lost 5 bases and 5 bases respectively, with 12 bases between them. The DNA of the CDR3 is TGTGCCAGCAGCCCATTCCATGGGGAGACCCAGTACTTC. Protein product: CASSPFHGETQYF.

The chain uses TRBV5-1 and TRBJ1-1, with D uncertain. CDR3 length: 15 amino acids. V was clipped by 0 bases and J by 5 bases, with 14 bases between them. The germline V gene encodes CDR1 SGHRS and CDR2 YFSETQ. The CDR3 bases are TGCGCCAGCAGCTTGGAGGTGGGAGAGGCGACTGAAGCTTTCTTT. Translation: CASSLEVGEATEAFF.

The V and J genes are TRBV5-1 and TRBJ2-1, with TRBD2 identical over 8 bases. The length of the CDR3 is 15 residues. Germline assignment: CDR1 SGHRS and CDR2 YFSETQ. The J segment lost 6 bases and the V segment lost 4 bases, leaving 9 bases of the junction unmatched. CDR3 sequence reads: CASSPRGLVGNEQFF. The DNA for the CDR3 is TGCGCCAGCAGCCCCCGGGGACTAGTAGGCAATGAGCAGTTCTTC.

This CDR3 is CASSLGGGKGTQYF. CDR3 coding DNA: TGTGCCAGCAGCTTAGGAGGGGGGAAGGGGACCCAGTACTTC. The chain links TRBV7-2 to TRBJ2-5; either TRBD1 or TRBD2 may fit D (6 bases each). The CDR3 loop spans 14 amino acids. Germline CDR1 and CDR2: SGHTA and FQGNSA. V shed 1 base and J shed 7 bases, with 13 bases lying between them.

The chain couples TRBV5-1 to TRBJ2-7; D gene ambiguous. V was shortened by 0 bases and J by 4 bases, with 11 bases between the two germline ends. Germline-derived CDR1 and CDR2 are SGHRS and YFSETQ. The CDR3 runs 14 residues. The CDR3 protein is CASSLEASPYEQYF. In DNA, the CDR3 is TGCGCCAGCAGCTTGGAAGCGTCGCCGTACGAGCAGTACTTC.

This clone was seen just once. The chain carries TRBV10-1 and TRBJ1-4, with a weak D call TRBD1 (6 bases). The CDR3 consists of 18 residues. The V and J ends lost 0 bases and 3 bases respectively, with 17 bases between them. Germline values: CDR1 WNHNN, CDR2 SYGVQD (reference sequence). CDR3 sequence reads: CASSESTEGVLSNEKLFF. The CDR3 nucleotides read TGCGCCAGCAGTGAGTCAACGGAGGGGGTTTTGTCTAATGAAAAACTGTTTTTT.

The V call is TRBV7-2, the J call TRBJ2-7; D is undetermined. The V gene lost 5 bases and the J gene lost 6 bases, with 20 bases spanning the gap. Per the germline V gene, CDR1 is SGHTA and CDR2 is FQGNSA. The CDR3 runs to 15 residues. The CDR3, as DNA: TGTGCCAGCAGCCCGTACTCTTTTGGGTCGGGCGAGCAGTACTTC. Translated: CASSPYSFGSGEQYF.

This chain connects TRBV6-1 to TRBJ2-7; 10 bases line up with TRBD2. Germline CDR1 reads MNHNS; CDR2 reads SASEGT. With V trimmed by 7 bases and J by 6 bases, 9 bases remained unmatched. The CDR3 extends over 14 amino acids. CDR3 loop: CASTEQGLASEQYF. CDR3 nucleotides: TGTGCCAGCACCGAACAGGGACTAGCGAGCGAGCAGTACTTC.

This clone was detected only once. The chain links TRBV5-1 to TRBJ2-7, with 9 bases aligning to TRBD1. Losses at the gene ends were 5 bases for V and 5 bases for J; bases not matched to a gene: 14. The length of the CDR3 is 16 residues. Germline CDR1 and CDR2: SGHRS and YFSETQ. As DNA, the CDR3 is TGCGCCAGCAGGAATGGGCCGGGACAGGGAATGGACGAGCAGTACTTC. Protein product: CASRNGPGQGMDEQYF.

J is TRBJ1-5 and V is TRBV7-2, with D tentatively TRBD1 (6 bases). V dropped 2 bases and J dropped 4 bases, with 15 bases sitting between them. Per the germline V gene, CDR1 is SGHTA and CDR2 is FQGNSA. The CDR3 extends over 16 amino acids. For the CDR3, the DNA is TGTGCCAGCAGCTTATTTTCAGGGGCCCTTAATCAGCCCCAGCATTTT. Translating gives CASSLFSGALNQPQHF.

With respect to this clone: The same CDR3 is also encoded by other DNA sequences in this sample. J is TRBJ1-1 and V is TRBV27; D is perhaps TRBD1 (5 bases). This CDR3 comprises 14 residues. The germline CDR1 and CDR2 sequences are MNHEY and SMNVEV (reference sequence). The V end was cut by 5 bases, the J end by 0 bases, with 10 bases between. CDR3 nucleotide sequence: TGTGCCAGCAGTCCCGACAGACTGAACACTGAAGCTTTCTTT. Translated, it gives CASSPDRLNTEAFF.

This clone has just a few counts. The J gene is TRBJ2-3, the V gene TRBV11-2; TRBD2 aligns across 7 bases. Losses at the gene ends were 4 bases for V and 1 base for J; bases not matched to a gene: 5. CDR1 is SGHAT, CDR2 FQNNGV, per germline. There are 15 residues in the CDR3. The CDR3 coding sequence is TGTGCCAGCAGCTCGAGCGGGGTGGGCACAGATACGCAGTATTTT. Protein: CASSSSGVGTDTQYF.

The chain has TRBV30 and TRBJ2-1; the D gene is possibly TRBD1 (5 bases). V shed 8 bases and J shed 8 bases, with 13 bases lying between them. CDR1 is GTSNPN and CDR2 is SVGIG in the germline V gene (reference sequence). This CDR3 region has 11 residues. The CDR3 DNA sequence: TGTGCCCAGGGTCAGAGGCATGAGCAGTTCTTC. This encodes CAQGQRHEQFF. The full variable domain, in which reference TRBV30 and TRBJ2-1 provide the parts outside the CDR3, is SQTIHQWPATLVQPVGSPLSLECTVEGTSNPNLYWYRQAAGRGLQLLFYSVGIGQISSEVPQNLSASRPQDRQFILSSKKLLLSDSGFYLCAQGQRHEQFFGPGTRLTVL.

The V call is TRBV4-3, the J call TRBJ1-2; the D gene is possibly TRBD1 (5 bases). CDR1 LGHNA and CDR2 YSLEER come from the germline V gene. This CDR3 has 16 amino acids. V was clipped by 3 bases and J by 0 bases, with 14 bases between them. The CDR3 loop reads CASSQRSWGANYGYTF. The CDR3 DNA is TGCGCCAGCAGCCAGCGTTCATGGGGGGCTAACTATGGCTACACCTTC.